Listed below are T cell receptor beta chains from one sample, sequenced in a study of blood T cell repertoires in COVID-19. Method: immunoSEQ multiplex PCR; TCRdb's copy keeps in-frame clones and lacks some. The sample has 250,000 to 300,000 clones; approximately 87% are singletons. What was sequenced was peripheral blood. The receptors here all came from a woman between 40 and 55 years old who had recovered from COVID-19. CDR3s include the opening cysteine and the closing phenylalanine or tryptophan. A D gene is named only where the DNA matches it firmly. Where a row states a size, it is once, few, many or the class of an expanded clone; other rows omit it.

V,J,D,size,DNA,CDR3
TRBV29-1,TRBJ2-5,TRBD2,.,TGCAGCGTTGAGAGAGCGGGGGCCGGTCAAGAGACCCAGTACTTC,CSVERAGAGQETQYF
TRBV29-1,TRBJ1-5,TRBD1,.,TGCAGCGTTGCTGGGGGACAGGATAATCAGCCCCAGCATTTT,CSVAGGQDNQPQHF
TRBV2,TRBJ1-4,TRBD1,.,TGTGCCAGCAGGGAGGGGGACAGCCTTAATGAAAAACTGTTTTTT,CASREGDSLNEKLFF
TRBV11-2,TRBJ2-7,.,once,TGTGCCAGCAGCTTGAAGGTAGGACAGCCCTCTTACGAGCAGTACTTC,CASSLKVGQPSYEQYF
TRBV5-1,TRBJ1-2,.,.,TGCGCCAGCAGCTTGTCCGCAGGGTTCTATGGCTACACCTTC,CASSLSAGFYGYTF
TRBV11-2,TRBJ2-3,TRBD2,.,TGTGCCAGCAGCTTACGACCCGGGACTAGCGGGGCTATGGGTACGCAGTATTTT,CASSLRPGTSGAMGTQYF
TRBV6-5,TRBJ1-1,.,once,TGTGCCAGCAGGCTAAATACTGAAGCTTTCTTT,CASRLNTEAFF
TRBV18,TRBJ2-2,TRBD1,.,TGTGCCAGCTCACCACTACCGGGACAGGGATACACCGGGGAGCTGTTTTTT,CASSPLPGQGYTGELFF
TRBV11-2,TRBJ1-1,.,.,TGTGCCAGCAGCTTAAAACCAGTTCTCACTGAAGCTTTCTTT,CASSLKPVLTEAFF
TRBV29-1,TRBJ1-1,.,.,TGCAGCGTTGGCTTCAGGCAGGCAGTGAACACTGAAGCTTTCTTT,CSVGFRQAVNTEAFF
TRBV11-2,TRBJ2-7,.,once,TGTGCCAGCAGCTTAGGGCTGGGGCCCTACGAGCAGTACTTC,CASSLGLGPYEQYF
TRBV13,TRBJ2-1,TRBD2,.,TGTGCCAGCAGCTTAGCGGGCGGGGGGGCCTACAATGAGCAGTTCTTC,CASSLAGGGAYNEQFF
TRBV10-1,TRBJ2-7,TRBD1,.,TGCGCCAGCAGCGACAGGGGTGGTCAGTACTTC,CASSDRGGQYF
TRBV5-5,TRBJ2-2,.,.,TGTGCCAGCAGCTTTATGAGGGGCAGGGGCACCGGGGAGCTGTTTTTT,CASSFMRGRGTGELFF
TRBV9,TRBJ1-2,TRBD1,.,TGTGCCAGCAGCGAGAGGGGACAGGGAACTGGCTACACCTTC,CASSERGQGTGYTF
TRBV16,TRBJ2-2,.,.,TGTGCCAGCAGCCAATCTCAGAACACCGGGGAGCTGTTTTTT,CASSQSQNTGELFF
TRBV7-7,TRBJ2-2,TRBD1,.,TGTGCCAGCAGCTCCGACAGGGCCGGGGAGCTGTTTTTT,CASSSDRAGELFF
TRBV5-6,TRBJ2-7,TRBD1,.,TGTGCCAGCAGCTTGGACAGGGGCTACGAGCAGTACTTC,CASSLDRGYEQYF
TRBV12-2,TRBJ2-7,.,.,TGTGCAAGTCGCCCTCGACAGGGACACTACGAGCAGTACTTC,CASRPRQGHYEQYF
TRBV7-9,TRBJ2-5,TRBD2,.,TGTGCCAGCAGCGATAGCGGGGCCGGGGAGACCCAGTACTTC,CASSDSGAGETQYF
TRBV5-5,TRBJ2-7,.,.,TGTGCCAGCAGCTTGTGGTACAGGTCCTACGAGCAGTACTTC,CASSLWYRSYEQYF
TRBV19,TRBJ2-5,TRBD2,.,TGTGCCAGTAGCATTGGACTAGCTCGGTGGGAGACCCAGTACTTC,CASSIGLARWETQYF
TRBV29-1,TRBJ1-2,TRBD1,.,TGCAGCGTTGGGACAGGGGCCTATGGCTACACCTTC,CSVGTGAYGYTF
TRBV19,TRBJ1-1,TRBD1,.,TGTGCCAGCCGACAGGGCTGGCACACTGAAGCTTTCTTT,CASRQGWHTEAFF
TRBV5-6,TRBJ2-7,TRBD1,.,TGTGCCAGCAGCTGGGGGACAGGGGACCGGTTTTTTAGGGAGCAGTACTTC,CASSWGTGDRFFREQYF
TRBV5-1,TRBJ1-2,.,few,TGCGCCAGCAGCTCAAGGGGACACCCCTACACCTTC,CASSSRGHPYTF
TRBV5-4,TRBJ2-5,TRBD2,few,TGTGCCAGCAGCTTGTGGGGGGGAGGAGAGACCCAGTACTTC,CASSLWGGGETQYF
TRBV2,TRBJ2-7,TRBD1,.,TGTGCCAGCAGCGGACAGGGCCTTGGCTCCTACGAGCAGTACTTC,CASSGQGLGSYEQYF
TRBV19,TRBJ1-3,TRBD1,.,TGTGCCAGTAGTTCAACAGGGGTGTACTCTGGAAACACCATATATTTT,CASSSTGVYSGNTIYF
TRBV2,TRBJ2-6,TRBD1,.,TGTGCCAGCAGTCTCGCAGGGGGTGGGGCCAACGTCCTGACTTTC,CASSLAGGGANVLTF
TRBV7-2,TRBJ1-4,.,.,TGTGCCAGCAGCTTTACAGTCTCTAATGAAAAACTGTTTTTT,CASSFTVSNEKLFF
TRBV20-1,TRBJ2-7,.,once,TGCAGTGCTAGTTCCCCGGCCCGAGGCGAGCAGTACTTC,CSASSPARGEQYF
TRBV2,TRBJ2-2,.,few,TGTGCCAGTGACCGGGACACCCGCACCGGGGAGCTGTTTTTT,CASDRDTRTGELFF
TRBV19,TRBJ1-2,.,.,TGTGCCAGTAGTATCCAACAACGCGGGGTGTATGGCTACACCTTC,CASSIQQRGVYGYTF
TRBV3-1/TRBV3-2,TRBJ1-1,.,.,TGTGCCAGCAGCTCAAATCCGGGTGCGAACACTGAAGCTTTCTTT,CASSSNPGANTEAFF
TRBV5-4,TRBJ1-1,.,.,TGTGCCAGCAGCTTGGACAGGGCGACTGAAGCTTTCTTT,CASSLDRATEAFF